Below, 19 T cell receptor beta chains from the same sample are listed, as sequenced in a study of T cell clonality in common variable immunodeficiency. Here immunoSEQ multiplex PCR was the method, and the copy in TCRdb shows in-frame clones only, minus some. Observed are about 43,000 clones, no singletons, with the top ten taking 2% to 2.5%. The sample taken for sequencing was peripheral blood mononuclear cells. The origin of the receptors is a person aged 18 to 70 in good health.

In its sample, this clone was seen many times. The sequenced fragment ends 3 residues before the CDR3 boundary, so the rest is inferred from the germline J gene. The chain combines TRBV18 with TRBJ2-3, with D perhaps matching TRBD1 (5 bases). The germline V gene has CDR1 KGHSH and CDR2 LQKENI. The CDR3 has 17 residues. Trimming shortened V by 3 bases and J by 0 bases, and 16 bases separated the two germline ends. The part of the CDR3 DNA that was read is TGTGCCAGCTCACCGCCGGGTAGACAGACTAGCACAGATACG. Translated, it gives CASSPPGRQTSTDT. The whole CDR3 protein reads CASSPPGRQTSTDTQYF.

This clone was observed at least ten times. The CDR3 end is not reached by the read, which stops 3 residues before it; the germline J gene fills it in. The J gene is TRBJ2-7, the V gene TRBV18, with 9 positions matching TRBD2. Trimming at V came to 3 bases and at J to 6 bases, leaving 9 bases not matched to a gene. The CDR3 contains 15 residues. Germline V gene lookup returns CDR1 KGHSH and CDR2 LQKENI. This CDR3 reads CASSPSSAGGGEQYF. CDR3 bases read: TGTGCCAGCTCACCCAGCTCAGCGGGGGGTGGCGAG.

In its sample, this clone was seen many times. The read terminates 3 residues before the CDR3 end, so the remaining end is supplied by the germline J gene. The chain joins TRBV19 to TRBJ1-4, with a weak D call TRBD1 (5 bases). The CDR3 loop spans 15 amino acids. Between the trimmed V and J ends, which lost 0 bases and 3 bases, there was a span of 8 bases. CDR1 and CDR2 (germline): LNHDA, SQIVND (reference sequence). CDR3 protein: CASSIDTGANEKLFF. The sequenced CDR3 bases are TGTGCCAGTAGTATAGATACGGGGGCTAATGAAAAA.

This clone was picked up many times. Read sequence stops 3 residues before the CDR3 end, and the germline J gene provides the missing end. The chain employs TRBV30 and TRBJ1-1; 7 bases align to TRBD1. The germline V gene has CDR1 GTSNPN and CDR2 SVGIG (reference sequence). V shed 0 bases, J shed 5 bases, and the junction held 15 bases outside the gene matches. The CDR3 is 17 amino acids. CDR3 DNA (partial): TGTGCCTGGAGTGTAAGGAGGGGGCATGGAGTGAGGACTGAA. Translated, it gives CAWSVRRGHGVRTE. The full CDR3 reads CAWSVRRGHGVRTEAFF.

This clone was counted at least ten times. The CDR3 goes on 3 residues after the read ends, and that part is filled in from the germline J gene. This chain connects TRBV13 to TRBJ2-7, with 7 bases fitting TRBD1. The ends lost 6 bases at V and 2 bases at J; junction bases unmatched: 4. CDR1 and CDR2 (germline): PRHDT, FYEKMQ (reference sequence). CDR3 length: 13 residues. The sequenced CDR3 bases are TGTGCCAGCAGACAACAGGGGACCTACGAG. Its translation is CASRQQGTYE. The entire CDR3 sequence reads CASRQQGTYEQYF.

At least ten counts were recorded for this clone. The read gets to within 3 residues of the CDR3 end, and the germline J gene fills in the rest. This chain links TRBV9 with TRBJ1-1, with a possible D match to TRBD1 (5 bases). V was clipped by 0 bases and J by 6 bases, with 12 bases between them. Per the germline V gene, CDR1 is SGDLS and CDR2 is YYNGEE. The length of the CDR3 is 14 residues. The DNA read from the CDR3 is TGTGCCAGCAGCGTAGTAGGCGGGGCCGCTGAA. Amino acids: CASSVVGGAAE. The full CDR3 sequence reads CASSVVGGAAEAFF.

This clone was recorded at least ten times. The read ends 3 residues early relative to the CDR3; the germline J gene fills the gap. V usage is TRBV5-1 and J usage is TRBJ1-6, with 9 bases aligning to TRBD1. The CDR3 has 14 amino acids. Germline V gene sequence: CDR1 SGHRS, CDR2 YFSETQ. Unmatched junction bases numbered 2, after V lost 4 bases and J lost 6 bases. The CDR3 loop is CASSPDRGNSPLHF. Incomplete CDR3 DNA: TGCGCCAGCAGCCCGGACAGGGGTAATTCACCC.

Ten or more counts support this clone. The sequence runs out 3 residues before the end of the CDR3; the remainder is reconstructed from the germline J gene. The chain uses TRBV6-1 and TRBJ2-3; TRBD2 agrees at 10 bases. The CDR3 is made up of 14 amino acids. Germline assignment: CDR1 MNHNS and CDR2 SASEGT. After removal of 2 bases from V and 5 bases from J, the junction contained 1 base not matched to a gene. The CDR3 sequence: CASSETSGKDTQYF. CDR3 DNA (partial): TGTGCCAGCAGTGAAACTAGCGGGAAAGATACG.

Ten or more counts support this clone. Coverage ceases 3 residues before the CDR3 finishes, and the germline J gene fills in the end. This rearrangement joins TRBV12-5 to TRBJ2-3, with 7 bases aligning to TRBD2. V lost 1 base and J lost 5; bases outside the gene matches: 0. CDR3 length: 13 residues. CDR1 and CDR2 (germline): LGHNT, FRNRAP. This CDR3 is CASGLGGGDTQYF. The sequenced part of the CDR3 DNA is TGTGCTAGTGGTTTGGGCGGGGGAGATACG.

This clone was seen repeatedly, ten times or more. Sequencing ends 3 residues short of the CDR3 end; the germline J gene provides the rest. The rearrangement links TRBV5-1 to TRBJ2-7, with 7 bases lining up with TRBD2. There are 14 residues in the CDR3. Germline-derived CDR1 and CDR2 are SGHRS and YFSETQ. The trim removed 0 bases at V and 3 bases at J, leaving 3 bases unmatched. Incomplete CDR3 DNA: TGCGCCAGCAGCTTGGGAAGCGGGGACTACGAG. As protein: CASSLGSGDYE. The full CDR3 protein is CASSLGSGDYEQYF. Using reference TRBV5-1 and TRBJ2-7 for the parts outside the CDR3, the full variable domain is KAGVTQTPRYLIKTRGQQVTLSCSPISGHRSVSWYQQTPGQGLQFLFEYFSETQRNKGNFPGRFSGRQFSNSRSEMNVSTLELGDSALYLCASSLGSGDYEQYFGPGTRLTVT.

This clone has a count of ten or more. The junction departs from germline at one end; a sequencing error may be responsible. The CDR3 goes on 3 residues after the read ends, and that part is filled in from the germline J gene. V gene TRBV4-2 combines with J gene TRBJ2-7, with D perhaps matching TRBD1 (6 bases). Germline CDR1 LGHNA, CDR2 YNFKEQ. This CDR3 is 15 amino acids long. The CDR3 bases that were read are TGCGCCAGCAGCCAAGACAGGACCTCTCAGGGCGAG. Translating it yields CASSQDRTSQGE. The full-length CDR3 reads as CASSQDRTSQGEQYF.

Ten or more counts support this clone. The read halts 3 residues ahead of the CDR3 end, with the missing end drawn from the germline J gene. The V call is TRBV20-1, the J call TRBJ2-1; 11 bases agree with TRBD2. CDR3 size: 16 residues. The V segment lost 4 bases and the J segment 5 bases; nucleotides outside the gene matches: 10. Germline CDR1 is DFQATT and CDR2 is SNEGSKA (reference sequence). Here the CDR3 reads CSATSGGTGFHNEQFF. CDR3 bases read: TGCAGTGCTACTAGCGGGGGGACTGGTTTTCACAATGAG.

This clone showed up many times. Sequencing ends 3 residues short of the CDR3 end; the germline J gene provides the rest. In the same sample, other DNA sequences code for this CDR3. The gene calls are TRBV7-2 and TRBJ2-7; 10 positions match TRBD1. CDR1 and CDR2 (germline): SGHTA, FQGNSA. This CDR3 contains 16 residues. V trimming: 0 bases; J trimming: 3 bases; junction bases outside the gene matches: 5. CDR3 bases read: TGTGCCAGCAGCTTAGCCGGGACAGGGGTAGGCTACGAG. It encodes CASSLAGTGVGYE. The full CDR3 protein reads CASSLAGTGVGYEQYF. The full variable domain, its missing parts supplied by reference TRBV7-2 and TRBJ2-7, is GAGVSQSPSNKVTEKGKDVELRCDPISGHTALYWYRQSLGQGLEFLIYFQGNSAPDKSGLPSDRFSAERTGGSVSTLTIQRTQQEDSAVYLCASSLAGTGVGYEQYFGPGTRLTVT.

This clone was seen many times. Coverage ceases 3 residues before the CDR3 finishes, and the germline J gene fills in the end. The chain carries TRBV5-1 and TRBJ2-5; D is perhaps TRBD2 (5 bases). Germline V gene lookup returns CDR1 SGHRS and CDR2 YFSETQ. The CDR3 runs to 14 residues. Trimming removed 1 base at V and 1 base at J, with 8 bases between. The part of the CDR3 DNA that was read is TGCGCCAGCAGCTTGAAAGAGGGCCAAGAGACC. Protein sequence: CASSLKEGQET. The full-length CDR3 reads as CASSLKEGQETQYF.

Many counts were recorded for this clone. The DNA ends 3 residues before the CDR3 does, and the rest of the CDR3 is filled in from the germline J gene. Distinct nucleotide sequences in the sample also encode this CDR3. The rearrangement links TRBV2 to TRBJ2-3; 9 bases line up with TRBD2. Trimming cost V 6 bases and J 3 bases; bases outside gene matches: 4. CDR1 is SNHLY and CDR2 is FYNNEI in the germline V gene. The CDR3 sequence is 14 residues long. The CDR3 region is CASSRLAVTDTQYF. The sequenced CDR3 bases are TGTGCCAGCAGCCGACTAGCGGTAACAGATACG.

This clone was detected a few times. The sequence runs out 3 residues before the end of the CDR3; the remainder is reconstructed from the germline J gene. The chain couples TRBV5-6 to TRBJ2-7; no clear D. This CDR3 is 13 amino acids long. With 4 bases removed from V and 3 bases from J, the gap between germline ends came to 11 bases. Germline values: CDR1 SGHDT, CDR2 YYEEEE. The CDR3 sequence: CASSVRGSYEQYF. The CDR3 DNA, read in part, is TGTGCCAGCAGCGTACGTGGCAGCTACGAG.

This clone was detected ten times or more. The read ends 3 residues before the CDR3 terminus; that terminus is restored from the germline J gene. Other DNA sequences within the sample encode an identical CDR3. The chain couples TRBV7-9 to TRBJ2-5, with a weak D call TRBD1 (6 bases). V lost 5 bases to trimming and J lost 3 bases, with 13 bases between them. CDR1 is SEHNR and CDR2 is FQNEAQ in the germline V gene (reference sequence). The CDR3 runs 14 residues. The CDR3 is CASSRQDLEETQYF. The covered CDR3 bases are TGTGCCAGCAGCCGACAGGACCTCGAAGAGACC.

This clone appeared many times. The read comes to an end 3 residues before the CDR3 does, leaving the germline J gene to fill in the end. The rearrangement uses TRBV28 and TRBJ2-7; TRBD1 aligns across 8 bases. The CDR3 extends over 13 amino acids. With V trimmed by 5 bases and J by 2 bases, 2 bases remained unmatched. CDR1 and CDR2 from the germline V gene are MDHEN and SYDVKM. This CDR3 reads CASSKTGAYEQYF. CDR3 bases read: TGTGCCAGCAGTAAGACAGGGGCCTACGAG.

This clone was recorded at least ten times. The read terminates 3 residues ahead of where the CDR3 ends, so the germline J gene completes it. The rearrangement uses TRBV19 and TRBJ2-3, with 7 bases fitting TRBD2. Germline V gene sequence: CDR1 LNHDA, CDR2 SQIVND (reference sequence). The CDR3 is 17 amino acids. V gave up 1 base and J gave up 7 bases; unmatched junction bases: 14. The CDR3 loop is CASSIAPGGAAIYTQYF. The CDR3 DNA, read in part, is TGTGCCAGTAGTATAGCCCCGGGGGGAGCCGCCATTTATACG.